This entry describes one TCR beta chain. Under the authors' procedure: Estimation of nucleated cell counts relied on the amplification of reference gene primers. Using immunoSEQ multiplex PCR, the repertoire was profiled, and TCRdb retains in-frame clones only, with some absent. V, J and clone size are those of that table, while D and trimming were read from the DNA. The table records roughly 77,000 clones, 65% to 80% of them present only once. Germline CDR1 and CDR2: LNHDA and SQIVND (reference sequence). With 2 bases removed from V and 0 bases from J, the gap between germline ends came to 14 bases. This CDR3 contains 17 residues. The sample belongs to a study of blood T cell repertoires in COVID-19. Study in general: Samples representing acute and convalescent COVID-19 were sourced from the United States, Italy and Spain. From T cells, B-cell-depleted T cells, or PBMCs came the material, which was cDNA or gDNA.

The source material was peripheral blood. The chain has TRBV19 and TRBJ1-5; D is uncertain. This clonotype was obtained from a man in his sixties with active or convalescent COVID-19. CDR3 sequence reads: CASSIRGPYVSNQPQHF. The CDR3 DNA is TGTGCCAGTAGTATACGAGGGCCGTACGTTAGCAATCAGCCCCAGCATTTT. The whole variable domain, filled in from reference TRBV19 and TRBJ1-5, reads DGGITQSPKYLFRKEGQNVTLSCEQNLNHDAMYWYRQDPGQGLRLIYYSQIVNDFQKGDIAEGYSVSREKKESFPLTVTSAQKNPTAFYLCASSIRGPYVSNQPQHFGDGTRLSIL.